The T cell receptor beta chain described here comes from a study of shared clonotypes between healthy human individuals. Using immunoSEQ multiplex PCR, the repertoire was profiled, and TCRdb retains in-frame clones only, with some absent. The sample lists over a million clones, about 77% occurring once. This receptor was identified in a young man in good health. Specimen: memory CD4+ T cells sorted from blood. Subset noted: CD45RA-negative fraction.

The CDR3 DNA reads as TGTGCCAGCTCACCACCGCCGCGTCAGGGGGCGGAGGGCTACACCTTC. It yields the protein CASSPPPRQGAEGYTF. V is TRBV18 and J is TRBJ1-2, with 8 positions matching TRBD1. The CDR3 has 16 amino acids. Looked up from germline, CDR1 is KGHSH and CDR2 is LQKENI. The V segment lost 0 bases and the J segment 8 bases; nucleotides outside the gene matches: 11.